The clone carrying this T cell receptor beta chain was picked up many times. Its antigen is as yet unknown. TCRdb itself ran the PCR reads through MiXCR, one entry per CDR3 protein. The sample carries about 640,000 distinct CDR3 sequences, less than 20% recorded once. The source of the sample is a study of molecular identifiers for immune sequencing clone quantification. Study information: In replicates, RNA taken from about 20,000 or 100,000 naive CD8 cells was divided five ways, and four portions underwent sequencing.

Broader study findings: Sizes of clones that are highly expanded could be underestimated (if identical TCR molecules share a barcode).

This CDR3 comprises 14 residues. Between the trimmed V and J ends, which lost 6 bases and 4 bases, there was a span of 15 bases. The germline V gene encodes CDR1 SEHNR and CDR2 FQNEAQ (reference sequence). The authors sorted naive CD8 T cells as CD8+CD4-CCR7+CD45RA+. The chain employs TRBV7-9 and TRBJ1-1, with D possibly being TRBD1 (5 bases). What was sequenced was naive CD8+ T cells from blood, with Jurkat cell RNA spiked in. The subset was: FACS-sorted CD8+CD4-CCR7+CD45RA+ naive T cells. This TCR was sampled from a human donor in good health. Some libraries in this study had Jurkat cell RNA spiked in. The CDR3 region has the DNA TGTGCCAGCAGTCCTCCAGGGAGTAGCACTGAAGCTTTCTTT. It encodes CASSPPGSSTEAFF.